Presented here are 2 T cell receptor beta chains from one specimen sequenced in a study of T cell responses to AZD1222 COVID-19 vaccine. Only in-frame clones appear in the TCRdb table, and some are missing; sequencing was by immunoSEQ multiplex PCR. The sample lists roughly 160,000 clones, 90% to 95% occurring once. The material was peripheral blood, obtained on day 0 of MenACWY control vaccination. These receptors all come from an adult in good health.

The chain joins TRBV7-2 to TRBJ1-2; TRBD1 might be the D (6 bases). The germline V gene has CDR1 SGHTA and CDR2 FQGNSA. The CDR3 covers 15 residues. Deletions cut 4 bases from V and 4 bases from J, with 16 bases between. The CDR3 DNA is TGTGCCAGCAGCTCCGTTGCGGGGGGCCTCTATGGCTACACCTTC. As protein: CASSSVAGGLYGYTF.

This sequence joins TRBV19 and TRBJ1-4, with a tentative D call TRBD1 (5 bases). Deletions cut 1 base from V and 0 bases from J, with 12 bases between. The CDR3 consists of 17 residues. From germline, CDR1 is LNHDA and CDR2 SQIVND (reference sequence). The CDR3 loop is CASSIVAGMATNEKLFF. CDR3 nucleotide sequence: TGTGCCAGTAGTATAGTTGCAGGGATGGCAACTAATGAAAAACTGTTTTTT.